The T cell receptor (beta chain) under discussion was sequenced for a study of shared clonotypes between healthy human individuals. Whole-study context: Three plates were used per donor for CD4 naive, three for CD4 memory, two for CD8 naive and one for CD8 memory. Study results and caveats: Tissues were not sampled, only blood, and their repertoires likely differ.

Naive-designated CD8 cells lacked CD45RO, were positively enriched for CCR7, and omitted terminally differentiated effector memory CD45RA+ cells. Donors included only healthy HIV-negative adults lacking recent acute infections or vaccinations. The germline V gene has CDR1 LNHDA and CDR2 SQIVND (reference sequence). Trimming shortened V by 8 bases and J by 4 bases, and 14 bases separated the two germline ends. This CDR3 contains 14 residues. Data came from immunoSEQ multiplex PCR; TCRdb stores just in-frame clones and leaves some out. This table holds over 2 million clones, less than 95% found once. In regard to this clone: Its antigen is not known.

The rearrangement joins TRBV19 to TRBJ1-4, with D perhaps TRBD1 (6 bases). Sequenced material: naive CD8+ T cells sorted from blood. This sequence was found in a man between 18 and 35 years old in good health. In DNA, the CDR3 is TGTGCCAGTGCTCCAGGGGCGATTAATGAAAAACTGTTTTTT. It yields the protein CASAPGAINEKLFF.